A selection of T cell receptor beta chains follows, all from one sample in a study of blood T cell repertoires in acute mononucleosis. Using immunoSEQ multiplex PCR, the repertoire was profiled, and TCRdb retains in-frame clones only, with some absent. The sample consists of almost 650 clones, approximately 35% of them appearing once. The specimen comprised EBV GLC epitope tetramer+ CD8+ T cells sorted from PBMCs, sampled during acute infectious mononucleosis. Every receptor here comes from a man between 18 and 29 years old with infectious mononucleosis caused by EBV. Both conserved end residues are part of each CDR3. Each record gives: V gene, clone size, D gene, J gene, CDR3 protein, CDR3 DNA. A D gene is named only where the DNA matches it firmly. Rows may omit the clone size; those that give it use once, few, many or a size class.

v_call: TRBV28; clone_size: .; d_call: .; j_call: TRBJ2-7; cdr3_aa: CASSPRTVAYEQYF; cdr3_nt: TGTGCCAGCAGTCCACGGACCGTTGCCTACGAGCAGTACTTC
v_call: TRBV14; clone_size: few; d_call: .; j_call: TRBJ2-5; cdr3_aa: CASSIGQQETQYF; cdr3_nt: TGTGCCAGCAGTATCGGACAGCAAGAGACCCAGTACTTC
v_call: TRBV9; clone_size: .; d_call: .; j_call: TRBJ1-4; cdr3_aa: CASSDGLVATIVKLFF; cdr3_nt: TGTGCCAGCAGCGACGGACTAGTTGCAACTATTGTAAAACTGTTTTTT
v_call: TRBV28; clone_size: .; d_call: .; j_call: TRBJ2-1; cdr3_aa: CASSFSQGISYNEQFF; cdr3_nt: TGTGCCAGCAGTTTTTCCCAGGGGATCTCCTACAATGAGCAGTTCTTC
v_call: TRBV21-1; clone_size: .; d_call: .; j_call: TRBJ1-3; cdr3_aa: CASSAKVATTARNTIYF; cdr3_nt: TGTGCCAGCAGCGCGAAAGTAGCTACAACAGCACGAAACACCATATATTTT
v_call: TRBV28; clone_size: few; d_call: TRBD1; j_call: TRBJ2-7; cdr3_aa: CASSFPRGISYEQYF; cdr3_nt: TGTGCCAGCAGTTTTCCCAGGGGGATCTCCTACGAGCAGTACTTC
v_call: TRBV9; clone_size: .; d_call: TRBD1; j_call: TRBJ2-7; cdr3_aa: CACCVGTGISYEQYF; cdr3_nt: TGTGCCTGCTGCGTAGGGACAGGAATCTCCTACGAGCAGTACTTC
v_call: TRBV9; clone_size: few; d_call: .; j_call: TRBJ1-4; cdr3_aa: CDSSDGLVASNEKLFF; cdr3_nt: TGTGACAGCAGCGACGGACTAGTTGCATCTAATGAAAAACTGTTTTTT
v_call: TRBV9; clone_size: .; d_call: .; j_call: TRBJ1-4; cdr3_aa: CASATDKLQLMKNCFF; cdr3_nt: .
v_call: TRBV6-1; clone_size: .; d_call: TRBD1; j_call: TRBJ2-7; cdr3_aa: CASSVGTGISYEQYF; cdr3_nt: TGTGCCAGCAGCGTAGGGACAGGAATCTCCTACGAGCAGTACTTC
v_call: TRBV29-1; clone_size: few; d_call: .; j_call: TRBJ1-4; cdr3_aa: CSVGAGGTNEKTVF; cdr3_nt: TGCAGCGTTGGCGCCGGGGGCACTAATGAAAAAACTGTTTTT
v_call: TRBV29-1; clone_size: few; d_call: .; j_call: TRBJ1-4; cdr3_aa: CCVGAWGTIEKLFF; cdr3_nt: TGCTGCGTTGGCGCCTGGGGCACTATTGAAAAACTGTTTTTT
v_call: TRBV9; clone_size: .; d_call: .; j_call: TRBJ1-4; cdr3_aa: CASSDGQVANEKLFF; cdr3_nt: TGTGCCAGCAGCGACGGACAAGTTGCAAATGAAAAACTGTTTTTT
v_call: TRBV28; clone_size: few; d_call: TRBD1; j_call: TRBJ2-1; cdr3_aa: CACSFPRGISYYEQFF; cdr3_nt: TGTGCCTGCAGTTTTCCCAGGGGGATCTCCTACTATGAGCAGTTCTTC
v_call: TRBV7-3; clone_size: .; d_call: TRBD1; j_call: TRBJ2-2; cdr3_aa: CASSPGTVSNTGELFF; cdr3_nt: TGTGCCAGCAGCCCTGGGACAGTCTCGAACACCGGGGAGCTGTTTTTT
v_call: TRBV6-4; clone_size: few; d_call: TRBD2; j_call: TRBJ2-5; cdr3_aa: CASSPTSVETQYF; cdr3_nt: TGTGCCAGCTCCCCAACTAGCGTGGAGACCCAGTACTTC
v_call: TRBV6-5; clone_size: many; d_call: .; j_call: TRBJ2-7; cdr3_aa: CASSPRTVAYEQYF; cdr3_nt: TGTGCCAGCAGTCCACGGACCGTTGCCTACGAGCAGTACTTC
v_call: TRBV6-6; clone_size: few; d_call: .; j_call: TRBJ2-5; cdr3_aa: CASSLTLETQYF; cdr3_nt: TGTGCCAGCAGTTTGACTCTGGAGACCCAGTACTTC
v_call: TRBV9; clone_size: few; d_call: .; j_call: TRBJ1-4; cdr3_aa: CASSVGQVATNEKLFF; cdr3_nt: TGTGCCAGCAGCGTCGGTCAAGTTGCAACTAATGAAAAACTGTTTTTT
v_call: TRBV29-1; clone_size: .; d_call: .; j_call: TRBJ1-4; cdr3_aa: CSVGAGGTSEKLFF; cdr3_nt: TGTAGCGTTGGCGCCGGGGGCACTAGTGAAAAACTGTTTTTT
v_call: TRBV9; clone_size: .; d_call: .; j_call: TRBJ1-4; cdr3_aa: CASSDGQVATIDKLFF; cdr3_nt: TGTGCCAGCAGCGACGGACAAGTTGCAACTATTGATAAACTGTTTTTT
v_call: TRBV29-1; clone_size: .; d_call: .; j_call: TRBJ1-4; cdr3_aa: CSVVGAGGTNEKLFF; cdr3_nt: TGCAGCGTTGTTGGCGCCGGGGGCACTAATGAAAAACTGTTTTTT
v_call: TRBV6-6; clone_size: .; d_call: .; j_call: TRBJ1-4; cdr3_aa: CASRAPSGIMKNCFF; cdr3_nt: .
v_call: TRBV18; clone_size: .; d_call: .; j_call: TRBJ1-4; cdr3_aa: CARSPPASNEKLFF; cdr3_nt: TGTGCCCGCTCACCACCTGCTTCGAATGAAAAACTGTTTTTT
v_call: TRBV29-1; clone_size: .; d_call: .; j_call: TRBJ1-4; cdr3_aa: CVGAGGTNEKLFF; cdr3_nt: TGCGTTGGCGCCGGGGGCACTAATGAAAAACTGTTTTTT
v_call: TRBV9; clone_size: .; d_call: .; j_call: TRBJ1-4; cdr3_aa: CAISVGQVATNEKLFF; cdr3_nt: TGTGCCATCAGCGTCGGACAAGTTGCAACTAATGAAAAACTGTTTTTT
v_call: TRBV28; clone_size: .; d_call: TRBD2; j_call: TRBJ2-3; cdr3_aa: CASSFFSGRAWEDTQYF; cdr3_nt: TGTGCCAGCAGTTTTTTTAGCGGGAGGGCCTGGGAAGATACGCAGTATTTT
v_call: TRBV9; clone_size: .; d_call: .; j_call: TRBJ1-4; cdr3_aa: CASSDGLVASNEKLFF; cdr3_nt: TGTGCCAGCAGCGACGGACTTGTTGCATCTAATGAAAAACTGTTTTTT
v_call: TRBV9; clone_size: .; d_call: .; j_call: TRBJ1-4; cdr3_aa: CASIVGQVATNEKLFF; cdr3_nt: TGTGCCAGCATCGTCGGTCAAGTTGCAACTAATGAAAAACTGTTTTTT
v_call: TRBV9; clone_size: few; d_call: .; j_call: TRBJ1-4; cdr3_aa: CAISDGQVATNEKLFF; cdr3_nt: TGTGCCATAAGCGACGGACAAGTTGCAACTAATGAAAAACTGTTTTTT
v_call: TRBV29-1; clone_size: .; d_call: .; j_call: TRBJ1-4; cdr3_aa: CSVGAGGTYVKLFF; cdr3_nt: TGCAGCGTTGGCGCCGGGGGCACTTATGTAAAACTGTTTTTT
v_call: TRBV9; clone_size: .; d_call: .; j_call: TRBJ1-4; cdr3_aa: CAMSDGQVATNEKLFF; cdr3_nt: TGTGCCATGAGCGACGGACAAGTTGCAACTAATGAAAAACTGTTTTTT
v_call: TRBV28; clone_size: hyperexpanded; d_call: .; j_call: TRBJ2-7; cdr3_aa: CASSPRTVAYEQYF; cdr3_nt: TGTGCCAGCAGTCCACGGACCGTTGCCTACGAGCAGTACTTC
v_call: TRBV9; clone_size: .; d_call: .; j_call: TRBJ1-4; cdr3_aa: CSSSDGQVSTNEKLFF; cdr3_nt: TGTTCCAGCAGCGACGGACAAGTTTCAACTAATGAAAAACTGTTTTTT
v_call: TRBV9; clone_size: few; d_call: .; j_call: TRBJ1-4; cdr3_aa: CASSDGQVELMKNCFF; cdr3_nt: .
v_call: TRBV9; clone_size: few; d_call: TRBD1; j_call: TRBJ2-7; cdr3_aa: CASSDGTGISYEQYF; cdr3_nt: TGTGCCAGCAGCGACGGGACAGGAATCTCCTACGAGCAGTACTTC
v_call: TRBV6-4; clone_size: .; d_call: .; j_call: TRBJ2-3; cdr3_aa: CASSQTDTQYF; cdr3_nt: TGTGCCAGCAGCCAAACAGATACGCAGTATTTT
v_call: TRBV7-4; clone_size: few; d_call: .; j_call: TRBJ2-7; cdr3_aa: CASSLGPTGAYEQYF; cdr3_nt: TGTGCCAGCAGTTTAGGTCCCACGGGCGCCTACGAGCAGTACTTC
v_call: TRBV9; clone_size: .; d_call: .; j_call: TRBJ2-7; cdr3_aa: CASRDLPHPISPGISYEQYF; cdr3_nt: TGTGCCAGCAGAGATCTCCCACACCCAATCTCCCCAGGAATCTCCTACGAGCAGTACTTC
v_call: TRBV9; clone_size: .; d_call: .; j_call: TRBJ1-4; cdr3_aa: CSSSDGQVATIEKLFF; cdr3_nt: TGTTCCAGCAGCGACGGACAAGTTGCAACTATTGAAAAACTGTTTTTT
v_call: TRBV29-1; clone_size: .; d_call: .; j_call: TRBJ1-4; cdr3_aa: CSVGAGALMKNCFF; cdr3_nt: .
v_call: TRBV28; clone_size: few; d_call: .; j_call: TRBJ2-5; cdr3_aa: CASSLPLSGEQYF; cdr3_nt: TGTGCCAGCAGTTTACCCCTCAGTGGGGAGCAGTACTTC
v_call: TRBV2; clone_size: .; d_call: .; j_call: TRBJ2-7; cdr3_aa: CASSLGPTGAYEQYF; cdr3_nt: TGTGCCAGCAGTTTAGGTCCCACGGGCGCCTACGAGCAGTACTTC
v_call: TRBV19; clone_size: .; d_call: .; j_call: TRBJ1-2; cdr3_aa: CASSHRKTYGYTF; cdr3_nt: TGTGCCAGTAGTCATCGAAAGACCTATGGCTACACCTTC
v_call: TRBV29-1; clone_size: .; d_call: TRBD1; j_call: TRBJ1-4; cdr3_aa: CSFGAGGTNEKLFF; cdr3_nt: TGCAGCTTTGGCGCAGGGGGCACTAATGAAAAACTGTTTTTT
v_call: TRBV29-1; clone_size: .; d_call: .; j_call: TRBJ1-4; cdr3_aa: CSVAGGTNEKLFF; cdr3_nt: TGCAGCGTTGCCGGGGGCACTAATGAAAAACTGTTTTTT
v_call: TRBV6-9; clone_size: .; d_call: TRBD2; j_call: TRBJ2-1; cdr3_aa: CASRLRGRGIVNNEQFF; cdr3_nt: TGTGCCAGCAGGCTACGAGGGAGGGGAATCGTCAACAATGAGCAGTTCTTC
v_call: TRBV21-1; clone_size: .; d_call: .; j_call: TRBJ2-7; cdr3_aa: CASRALVLHVLDEQYF; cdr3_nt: TGTGCCAGCAGGGCCTTGGTGCTACACGTGTTAGACGAGCAGTACTTC
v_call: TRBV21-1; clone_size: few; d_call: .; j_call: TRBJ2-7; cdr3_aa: CASSPRTVAYEQYF; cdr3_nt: TGTGCCAGCAGTCCACGGACCGTTGCCTACGAGCAGTACTTC
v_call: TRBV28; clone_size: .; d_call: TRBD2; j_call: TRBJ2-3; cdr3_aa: CASCFSGRAWEDTQYF; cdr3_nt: TGTGCGAGCTGTTTTAGCGGGAGGGCCTGGGAAGATACGCAGTATTTT
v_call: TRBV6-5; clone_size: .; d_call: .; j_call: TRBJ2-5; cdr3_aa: CASAPTRVETQYF; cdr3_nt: TGTGCCAGCGCCCCAACTCGCGTGGAGACCCAGTACTTC
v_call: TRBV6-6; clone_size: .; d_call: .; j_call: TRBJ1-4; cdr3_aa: CASSLIYEKLFF; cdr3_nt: TGTGCCAGCAGTTTAATTTATGAAAAACTGTTTTTT
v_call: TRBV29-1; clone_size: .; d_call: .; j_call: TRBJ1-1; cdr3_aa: CSARDTSGQEAFF; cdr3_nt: TGCAGTGCTAGAGACACCTCCGGACAGGAAGCTTTCTTT
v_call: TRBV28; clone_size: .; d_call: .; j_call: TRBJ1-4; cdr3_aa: CASSLIMKNCFF; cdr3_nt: .
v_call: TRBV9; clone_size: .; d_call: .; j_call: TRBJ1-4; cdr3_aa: CACSDGQVASNEKLFF; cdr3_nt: TGTGCCTGCAGCGACGGACAAGTTGCATCTAATGAAAAACTGTTTTTT
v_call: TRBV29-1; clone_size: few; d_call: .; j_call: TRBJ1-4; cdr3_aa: CSVGGGGTNENLFF; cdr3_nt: TGCAGCGTTGGCGGCGGGGGCACTAATGAAAATCTGTTTTTT
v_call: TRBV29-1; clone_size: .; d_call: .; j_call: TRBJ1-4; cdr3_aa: CSVGAGGTMKNCFF; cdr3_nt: .